The 31 T cell receptor beta chains presented below share a single source sample, sequenced in a study of blood T cells in healthy people across ages. PCR was performed a second time for roughly 7 to 11 cycles using a sample-barcoded 5' primer and a J-beta primer mix. TCRdb re-called the 5' RACE reads with MiXCR, one entry per CDR3 protein. The data contain some 730,000 distinct CDR3 sequences, approximately 21% of them singletons. What was sequenced was blood. These receptors came from a man in his 70s in good health.

This chain uses TRBV11-3 with TRBJ1-3; 9 positions match TRBD1. Germline lookup yields CDR1 SGHNT and CDR2 YENEEA. After removal of 5 bases from V and 4 bases from J, the junction contained 6 bases not matched to a gene. This CDR3 has 15 amino acids. The CDR3 loop reads CASSPGTGKGNTIYF. The CDR3 DNA sequence: TGTGCCAGCAGCCCCGGGACAGGGAAAGGAAACACCATATATTTT.

On this clonotype: This may stem from a read error, because a much larger clone lies one nucleotide away. The CDR3 spells CASSTGKTDTQYF. The CDR3 nucleotides are TGTGCCAGCAGCACCGGGAAAACAGATACGCAGTATTTT. The chain links TRBV12-3 or TRBV12-4 to TRBJ2-3, with D perhaps matching TRBD2 (5 bases). Trimming removed 6 bases at V and 3 bases at J, with 10 bases between. The CDR3 runs to 13 residues.

The J gene is TRBJ2-5, the V gene TRBV29-1; tentative D call: TRBD1 (5 bases). The end of the DNA is better explained by TRBJ2-7, so the J call may be wrong. CDR1 is SQVTM, CDR2 ANQGSEA, per germline. The CDR3 contains 13 residues. The CDR3 DNA reads as TGCAGCGCCTCGACAGAATACTCCTACGAGCAGTACTTC. Translation: CSASTEYSYEQYF.

This clonotype was counted only a few times. The junction departs from the called germline gene at one end, perhaps through a read error. The rearrangement links TRBV4-1 to TRBJ2-5, with D possibly being TRBD1 or TRBD2 (6 bases each). CDR3 length equals 16 residues. The V gene's germline CDR1 is MGHRA and CDR2 YSYEKL. The chain's CDR3 is CASGQGGGTSQETQYF. DNA for the CDR3: TGCGCCAGCGGCCAAGGAGGGGGTACTTCCCAAGAGACCCAGTACTTC.

Concerning this clonotype itself: The junction does not match germline at one end; this may be a read error. The rearrangement links TRBV15 to TRBJ2-7, with TRBD2 matching over 11 bases. The CDR3 contains 14 residues. Germline V gene data show CDR1 as LNHNV and CDR2 as YYDKDF (reference sequence). CDR3: CATNRDRLAGEQYF. In DNA form, the CDR3 reads TGTGCCACCAACAGAGATCGACTAGCGGGGGAGCAGTACTTC. Full variable domain (outside the CDR3, taken from reference TRBV15 and TRBJ2-7): DAMVIQNPRYQVTQFGKPVTLSCSQTLNHNVMYWYQQKSSQAPKLLFHYYDKDFNNEADTPDNFQSRRPNTSFCFLDIRSPGLGDTAMYLCATNRDRLAGEQYFGPGTRLTVT.

Only a few counts were recorded for this clonotype. V gene TRBV24-1 combines with J gene TRBJ2-5; D tentatively fits TRBD1 or TRBD2 (5 bases each). The tail of the sequence fits TRBJ2-1 better, so the J call may be wrong. CDR3 size: 12 residues. The V gene's germline CDR1 is KGHDR and CDR2 SFDVKD. The CDR3 DNA follows: TGTGCCACCAGTGAGGGGGAAGTTGAGCAGTTCTTC. Translating it yields CATSEGEVEQFF.

This clonotype showed up just a few times. The chain employs TRBV10-2 and TRBJ1-6, with 8 bases identical to TRBD1. The CDR3 contains 15 residues. CDR1 and CDR2 from the germline V gene are WSHSY and SAAADI. V was pared by 0 bases and J by 7 bases, with 2 bases of the junction left unmatched. CDR3 sequence: CASSESRTGNSPLHF. CDR3 sequence (DNA): TGCGCCAGCAGTGAGTCACGGACAGGGAATTCACCCCTCCACTTT.

This clonotype was picked up a small number of times. The genes are TRBV11-2 and TRBJ1-1, with D hard to call. There are 15 residues in the CDR3. Germline assignment: CDR1 SGHAT and CDR2 FQNNGV. V shed 5 bases and J shed 5 bases, with 18 bases lying between them. The CDR3 DNA follows: TGTGCCAGCAGCCCCTCCGGACCGATGGGGACTGAAGCTTTCTTT. Translated: CASSPSGPMGTEAFF.

This clonotype has more than one count but fewer than ten. This chain joins TRBV10-2 and TRBJ1-2, with D possibly matching TRBD1 (6 bases). Per the germline V gene, CDR1 is WSHSY and CDR2 is SAAADI. This CDR3 comprises 16 residues. Trimming took off 0 bases at V and 2 bases at J, with 13 bases between the two ends. CDR3 DNA: TGCGCCAGCAGTGAGTCGCGGCAGGGGACCAACTATGGCTACACCTTC. Protein sequence: CASSESRQGTNYGYTF.

This clonotype was counted only a few times. The genes are TRBV9 and TRBJ1-4; D is possibly TRBD1 (5 bases). V was trimmed by 2 bases and J by 6 bases, leaving 14 bases between them. Per germline, CDR1 SGDLS and CDR2 YYNGEE. There are 15 residues in the CDR3. The CDR3 loop is CASSVRGMGDEKLFF. The CDR3 DNA sequence: TGTGCCAGCAGCGTTAGAGGGATGGGGGATGAAAAACTGTTTTTT. The variable domain in full, completed from reference TRBV9 and TRBJ1-4, reads DSGVTQTPKHLITATGQRVTLRCSPRSGDLSVYWYQQSLDQGLQFLIQYYNGEERAKGNILERFSAQQFPDLHSELNLSSLELGDSALYFCASSVRGMGDEKLFFGSGTQLSVL.

The chain has TRBV5-1 and TRBJ1-6; TRBD1 matches 8 bases. V lost 4 bases and J lost 9; bases outside the gene matches: 9. Per the germline V gene, CDR1 is SGHRS and CDR2 is YFSETQ. This CDR3 comprises 15 residues. The CDR3 here is CASSGMTGEGSPLHF. The CDR3 DNA reads as TGCGCCAGCAGCGGGATGACAGGGGAGGGTTCACCCCTCCACTTT. The complete variable domain, with remaining parts taken from reference TRBV5-1 and TRBJ1-6, reads KAGVTQTPRYLIKTRGQQVTLSCSPISGHRSVSWYQQTPGQGLQFLFEYFSETQRNKGNFPGRFSGRQFSNSRSEMNVSTLELGDSALYLCASSGMTGEGSPLHFGNGTRLTVT.

This chain links TRBV12-3 or TRBV12-4 with TRBJ2-2; D possibly corresponds to TRBD2 (6 bases). The CDR3 has 14 amino acids. Trimming left V 6 bases short and J 1 base short, with 9 bases between. This chain's CDR3 is CASRPGLNTGELFF. CDR3 sequence (DNA): TGTGCCAGCAGGCCGGGACTGAACACCGGGGAGCTGTTTTTT.

The chain joins TRBV5-1 to TRBJ2-4, with D tentatively TRBD2 (6 bases). Per germline, CDR1 SGHRS and CDR2 YFSETQ. CDR3 size: 15 residues. V shed 4 bases and J shed 0 bases, with 11 bases lying between them. This CDR3 is CASSPGEVAKNIQYF. CDR3 nucleotide sequence: TGCGCCAGCAGCCCGGGGGAGGTAGCCAAAAACATTCAGTACTTC.

This clonotype was found a few times. The chain uses TRBV7-8 and TRBJ2-1; 10 bases are a match to TRBD2. The CDR3 runs 16 residues. Losses at the gene ends were 5 bases for V and 7 bases for J; bases not matched to a gene: 11. The germline V gene encodes CDR1 SGHVS and CDR2 FQNEAQ. The CDR3 loop is CASSLLLAGSRNEQFF. The CDR3 DNA reads TGTGCCAGCAGCCTTCTACTAGCGGGGAGTCGGAATGAGCAGTTCTTC. Using reference TRBV7-8 and TRBJ2-1 for the parts outside the CDR3, the full variable domain is GAGVSQSPRYKVAKRGQDVALRCDPISGHVSLFWYQQALGQGPEFLTYFQNEAQLDKSGLPSDRFFAERPEGSVSTLKIQRTQQEDSAVYLCASSLLLAGSRNEQFFGPGTRLTVL.

This clonotype has only a few counts. The chain uses TRBV5-1 and TRBJ2-5, with D perhaps matching TRBD1 (5 bases). The last part of the DNA fits TRBJ2-7 better; the J call may be wrong. Germline-derived CDR1 and CDR2 are SGHRS and YFSETQ. CDR3 length equals 16 residues. The CDR3 protein is CASSLELWGFTYEQYF. The DNA of the CDR3 is TGCGCCAGCAGCTTGGAGTTGTGGGGCTTCACCTACGAGCAGTACTTC.

This clonotype was counted a few times. The gene calls are TRBV12-3 or TRBV12-4 and TRBJ2-1; D possibly corresponds to TRBD2 (7 bases). The CDR3 extends over 14 amino acids. The V end was cut by 3 bases, the J end by 8 bases, with 14 bases between. Written as DNA, the CDR3 is TGTGCCAGCAGTTTGTGGGGGGGCTTTGATGAGCAGTTCTTC. It yields the protein CASSLWGGFDEQFF.

The CDR3 nucleotides read TGTGCCAGCACAGGCGTTAGACAGCCCCAGCATTTT. It is translated as CASTGVRQPQHF. The chain is built from TRBV12-3 or TRBV12-4 and TRBJ1-5; D not resolved. This CDR3 comprises 12 residues. Trimming pared 7 bases from V and 7 bases from J, leaving 11 bases between.

The chain employs TRBV6-5 and TRBJ1-2; D uncertain. The V and J ends lost 0 bases and 5 bases respectively, with 10 bases between them. Germline loops: CDR1 MNHEY, CDR2 SVGAGI. The CDR3 extends over 14 amino acids. CDR3 in amino acids: CASSYSNLGYGYTF. The CDR3, as DNA: TGTGCCAGCAGTTACTCGAATCTAGGGTATGGCTACACCTTC.

Only a few counts were recorded for this clonotype. The chain couples TRBV2 to TRBJ2-4; no clear D gene. Between the trimmed V and J ends, which lost 3 bases and 2 bases, there was a span of 11 bases. Germline V CDR1 and CDR2: SNHLY, FYNNEI. The length of the CDR3 is 15 residues. CDR3 coding DNA: TGTGCCAGCAGTGAGGCCCCCGCCACCAAAAACATTCAGTACTTC. Its protein is CASSEAPATKNIQYF.

This chain joins TRBV6-5 and TRBJ1-6; TRBD1 might be the D (6 bases). The V gene's germline CDR1 is MNHEY and CDR2 SVGAGI. The CDR3 extends over 14 amino acids. Between the trimmed V and J ends, which lost 6 bases and 10 bases, there was a span of 16 bases. CDR3 loop: CASRRGALGSPLHF. The DNA for the CDR3 is TGTGCCAGCAGGCGGGGGGCTTTGGGCTCACCCCTCCACTTT.

The gene calls are TRBV2 and TRBJ2-1; 15 bases line up with TRBD2. The V segment lost 6 bases and the J segment 15 bases; nucleotides outside the gene matches: 9. The CDR3 consists of 14 residues. Germline CDR1 SNHLY, CDR2 FYNNEI. CDR3 DNA: TGTGCCAGCAGCACTGGACTAGCGGGAGGGCGTCTGTTCTTC. This encodes CASSTGLAGGRLFF.

The gene calls are TRBV7-9 and TRBJ2-6; unclear D gene. The CDR3 is made up of 15 amino acids. The germline gives CDR1 SEHNR, CDR2 FQNEAQ (reference sequence). V was trimmed by 6 bases and J by 0 bases, leaving 9 bases between them. The CDR3 DNA reads as TGTGCCAGCAGGGACGGATACTCTGGGGCCAACGTCCTGACTTTC. Protein: CASRDGYSGANVLTF.

The V call is TRBV7-3, the J call TRBJ2-3; D uncertain. The CDR3 consists of 16 residues. Trimming took off 5 bases at V and 0 bases at J, with 15 bases between the two ends. The germline CDR1 and CDR2 sequences are SGHTA and FQGTGA. The CDR3 is CASSPAKTPSTDTQYF. CDR3 sequence (DNA): TGTGCCAGCAGCCCCGCCAAAACCCCTAGCACAGATACGCAGTATTTT.

This clonotype came up a few times. V is TRBV29-1 and J is TRBJ1-5, with D possibly being TRBD1 (5 bases). This CDR3 spans 15 amino acids. The germline V gene encodes CDR1 SQVTM and CDR2 ANQGSEA. The V end was cut by 7 bases, the J end by 5 bases, with 21 bases between. The CDR3 DNA reads as TGCAGCGCCACGCTAGACAGCGATTCCTATCAGCCCCAGCATTTT. This translates into CSATLDSDSYQPQHF.

This clonotype was counted only a few times. This chain uses TRBV29-1 with TRBJ2-3, with TRBD2 as a possible D gene (5 bases). Germline V gene sequence: CDR1 SQVTM, CDR2 ANQGSEA. There are 14 residues in the CDR3. The V end was cut by 6 bases, the J end by 6 bases, with 19 bases between. Written as DNA, the CDR3 is TGCAGCGTGCTGGTCTTGGCGGGTCACGATACGCAGTATTTT. Amino acids: CSVLVLAGHDTQYF.

This chain joins TRBV20-1 and TRBJ1-1, with no clear D. The CDR3 loop spans 15 amino acids. Per the germline V gene, CDR1 is DFQATT and CDR2 is SNEGSKA (reference sequence). Trimming took 0 bases from V and 1 from J, leaving 12 bases between them. Here the CDR3 reads CSAREPREGNTEAFF. In DNA form, the CDR3 reads TGCAGTGCTAGAGAACCCCGGGAGGGGAACACTGAAGCTTTCTTT.

This clonotype was detected a few times. The chain couples TRBV25-1 to TRBJ1-2, with 9 nucleotides matching TRBD1. Germline CDR1 reads MGHDK; CDR2 reads SYGVNS. The CDR3 has 13 amino acids. The V segment lost 7 bases and the J segment 3 bases; nucleotides outside the gene matches: 3. CDR3 DNA sequence: TGTGCCAGCAATCGACAGGGGGACTATGGCTACACCTTC. Translated: CASNRQGDYGYTF.

The chain has TRBV5-1 and TRBJ2-7, with D maybe TRBD1 (6 bases). The CDR3 contains 13 residues. V was trimmed by 0 bases and J by 4 bases, leaving 8 bases between them. CDR1 SGHRS and CDR2 YFSETQ come from the germline V gene. DNA of the CDR3: TGCGCCAGCAGCTTGGCACAGGGATACGAGCAGTACTTC. It codes for CASSLAQGYEQYF.

The rearrangement uses TRBV20-1 and TRBJ1-2; D may be TRBD1 (6 bases). CDR1 and CDR2 from the germline V gene are DFQATT and SNEGSKA (reference sequence). The CDR3 totals 13 residues. Trimming shortened V by 3 bases and J by 7 bases, and 15 bases separated the two germline ends. The CDR3 reads CSASGRRRGGYTF. The DNA of the CDR3 is TGCAGTGCTAGTGGGCGCCGCAGGGGTGGCTACACCTTC.

This clonotype was observed a handful of times. The J gene is TRBJ1-2, the V gene TRBV5-1; a possible D gene is TRBD1 (5 bases). CDR3 size: 14 residues. V was pared by 4 bases and J by 6 bases, with 16 bases between. Germline lookup yields CDR1 SGHRS and CDR2 YFSETQ. CDR3 sequence reads: CASSGMDGGNGYTF. In DNA form, the CDR3 reads TGCGCCAGCAGCGGCATGGACGGGGGGAATGGCTACACCTTC.

V usage is TRBV20-1 and J usage is TRBJ1-1; D is perhaps TRBD1 (5 bases). The CDR3 has 11 amino acids. The V and J ends lost 2 bases and 11 bases respectively, with 12 bases between them. Germline CDR1 reads DFQATT; CDR2 reads SNEGSKA (reference sequence). The CDR3 loop reads CSARIQEGAFF. CDR3 DNA: TGCAGTGCTAGAATACAGGAAGGGGCTTTCTTT.